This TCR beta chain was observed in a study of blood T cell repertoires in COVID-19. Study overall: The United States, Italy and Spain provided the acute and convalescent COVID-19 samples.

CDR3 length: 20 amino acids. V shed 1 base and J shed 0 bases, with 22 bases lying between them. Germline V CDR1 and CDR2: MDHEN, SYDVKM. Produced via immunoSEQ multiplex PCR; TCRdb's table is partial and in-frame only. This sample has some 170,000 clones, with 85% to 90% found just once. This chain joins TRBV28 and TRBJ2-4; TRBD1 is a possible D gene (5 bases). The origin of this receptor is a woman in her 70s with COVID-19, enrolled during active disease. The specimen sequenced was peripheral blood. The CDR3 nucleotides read TGTGCCAGCAGTTTATTTTTTGACAGAAAACGCGGAGTAGCCAAAAACATTCAGTACTTC. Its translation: CASSLFFDRKRGVAKNIQYF.